The T cell receptor beta chain described here comes from a study of blood T cell repertoires in COVID-19. TCRdb keeps only in-frame clones here, not all; method: immunoSEQ multiplex PCR. The table shows 140,000 or so clones, with around 80% occurring only once. V lost 0 bases and J lost 2, with 13 bases in between. CDR3 length: 16 residues. Germline V lookup: CDR1 LGHNA, CDR2 YNFKEQ. The clonotype originates from a woman aged 55-69 years with acute or convalescent COVID-19. The sample was peripheral blood. The chain is built from TRBV4-2 and TRBJ1-2; no reliable D call. In nucleotides, the CDR3 is TGTGCCAGCAGCCAAGAGACCCGGACTGCCAACTATGGCTACACCTTC. Its translation: CASSQETRTANYGYTF.